One sample yielded the 32 T cell receptor beta chains listed below, sequenced in a study of OX40 agonist ivuxolimab in advanced cancers. Profiled with immunoSEQ multiplex PCR; TCRdb holds only in-frame clones, not every one. Here the sample spans more than 65,000 clones, approximately 84% being singletons. Sample: CD4+ or CD8+ T cells sorted from blood, taken in a trial of the OX40 agonist ivuxolimab. These receptor sequences come from an adult with an advanced solid tumor such as melanoma, head and neck, liver or kidney cancer.

The chain carries TRBV11-2 and TRBJ1-4; TRBD1 matches at 10 bases. With V trimmed by 5 bases and J by 4 bases, 7 bases remained unmatched. The CDR3 length is 16 residues. Germline values: CDR1 SGHAT, CDR2 FQNNGV. The CDR3 sequence: CASSGRDRGNNEKLFF. The CDR3 bases are TGTGCCAGCAGCGGCCGGGACAGGGGAAATAATGAAAAACTGTTTTTT.

DNA for the CDR3: TGTGCCAGCTTCCCGGGACAGGGGTACAATGAGCAGTTCTTC. This translates into CASFPGQGYNEQFF. J is TRBJ2-1 and V is TRBV18; TRBD1 agrees at 10 bases. The CDR3 is 14 residues long. The V gene's germline CDR1 is KGHSH and CDR2 LQKENI. Trimming took 7 bases from V and 4 from J; bases not matched to a gene: 4.

This clone was counted a single time. This rearrangement joins TRBV5-1 to TRBJ1-2; the D is unclear. The germline V and J ends were trimmed by 4 bases and 8 bases, with 21 bases remaining between them. Germline values: CDR1 SGHRS, CDR2 YFSETQ. The CDR3 loop spans 15 amino acids. CDR3 sequence reads: CASSPGARVDGGYTF. The CDR3 DNA reads as TGCGCCAGCAGCCCCGGCGCAAGGGTAGACGGAGGCTACACCTTC. Supplemented by reference TRBV5-1 and TRBJ1-2, the full variable domain reads KAGVTQTPRYLIKTRGQQVTLSCSPISGHRSVSWYQQTPGQGLQFLFEYFSETQRNKGNFPGRFSGRQFSNSRSEMNVSTLELGDSALYLCASSPGARVDGGYTFGSGTRLTVV.

The gene calls are TRBV19 and TRBJ1-2; tentative D call: TRBD1 (5 bases). Per germline, CDR1 LNHDA and CDR2 SQIVND (reference sequence). Trimming pared 7 bases from V and 5 bases from J, leaving 26 bases between. There are 17 residues in the CDR3. The CDR3 DNA sequence: TGTGCCAGTAAAGGATCTTGGCTAGGTATGGGGCTGTATGGCTACACCTTC. Its translation: CASKGSWLGMGLYGYTF.

This chain uses TRBV7-8 with TRBJ2-7; 11 bases are shared with TRBD2. The germline gives CDR1 SGHVS, CDR2 FQNEAQ. Trimming took 0 bases from V and 0 from J; bases not matched to a gene: 7. CDR3 length equals 18 residues. The CDR3 loop is CASSLAPPGLADSYEQYF. The DNA of the CDR3 is TGTGCCAGCAGCTTAGCTCCTCCGGGACTAGCGGACTCCTACGAGCAGTACTTC.

This chain connects TRBV2 to TRBJ2-3, with D maybe TRBD2 (6 bases). The CDR3 spans 14 residues. The germline V gene has CDR1 SNHLY and CDR2 FYNNEI. V lost 8 bases to trimming and J lost 2 bases, with 14 bases between them. CDR3 loop: CASGRGPNTDTQYF. The CDR3, as DNA: TGTGCCAGCGGGCGGGGCCCGAACACAGATACGCAGTATTTT.

This clone was seen only once. The V call is TRBV4-1, the J call TRBJ1-6; tentatively, D is TRBD1 (5 bases). The germline V gene has CDR1 MGHRA and CDR2 YSYEKL. V lost 4 bases to trimming and J lost 7 bases, with 11 bases between them. This CDR3 has 14 amino acids. CDR3 DNA sequence: TGCGCCAGCAGCCTGACAGATTTCAATTCACCCCTCCACTTT. This translates into CASSLTDFNSPLHF.

The rearrangement joins TRBV2 to TRBJ2-1; D is undetermined. Trimming took off 6 bases at V and 2 bases at J, with 8 bases between the two ends. Germline V gene data show CDR1 as SNHLY and CDR2 as FYNNEI. This CDR3 has 13 residues. The CDR3 region is CASRTGPYNEQFF. The CDR3 DNA reads TGTGCCAGCAGGACTGGACCCTACAATGAGCAGTTCTTC. The complete variable domain, with remaining parts taken from reference TRBV2 and TRBJ2-1, reads EPEVTQTPSHQVTQMGQEVILRCVPISNHLYFYWYRQILGQKVEFLVSFYNNEISEKSEIFDDQFSVERPDGSNFTLKIRSTKLEDSAMYFCASRTGPYNEQFFGPGTRLTVL.

The genes are TRBV6-1 and TRBJ2-1; TRBD1 is a possible D gene (5 bases). Trimming stripped 5 bases from V and 0 bases from J, with 11 bases between. This CDR3 contains 15 residues. The germline V gene encodes CDR1 MNHNS and CDR2 SASEGT. DNA of the CDR3: TGTGCCAGCAGTTTACAGGTGAGCTCCTACAATGAGCAGTTCTTC. It specifies CASSLQVSSYNEQFF.

The chain couples TRBV30 to TRBJ2-7; D gene uncertain. Germline V gene lookup returns CDR1 GTSNPN and CDR2 SVGIG (reference sequence). Trimming removed 7 bases at V and 3 bases at J, with 10 bases between. This CDR3 region has 11 residues. CDR3: CASRSGYEQYF. CDR3 coding DNA: TGTGCCTCACGATCGGGCTACGAGCAGTACTTC.

This chain links TRBV5-1 with TRBJ2-6; D unclear. The germline CDR1 and CDR2 sequences are SGHRS and YFSETQ. The length of the CDR3 is 16 residues. The V and J ends lost 1 base and 0 bases respectively, with 8 bases between them. As DNA, the CDR3 is TGCGCCAGCAGCTTGAGCCGTGGCTCTGGGGCCAACGTCCTGACTTTC. Residues: CASSLSRGSGANVLTF.

In this sample, this clone turned up many times. V usage is TRBV5-1 and J usage is TRBJ2-7, with TRBD1 matching over 7 bases. Germline V CDR1 and CDR2: SGHRS, YFSETQ. The trim removed 0 bases at V and 5 bases at J, leaving 11 bases unmatched. The CDR3 spans 16 residues. The CDR3: CASSLGDRQGGHEQYF. The CDR3 nucleotides are TGCGCCAGCAGCTTGGGAGACCGACAGGGTGGACACGAGCAGTACTTC.

V is TRBV5-1 and J is TRBJ2-7; maybe TRBD2 (7 bases). The V gene lost 4 bases and the J gene lost 5 bases, with 19 bases spanning the gap. CDR1 and CDR2 from the germline V gene are SGHRS and YFSETQ. The CDR3 runs to 15 residues. CDR3 sequence: CASSANGGRSDEQYF. DNA for the CDR3: TGCGCCAGCAGCGCGAACGGGGGGCGTAGCGACGAGCAGTACTTC.

CDR3 in DNA: TGTGCCAGCAGCCCTCGCGGACAGGCCTCCTACGAGCAGTACTTC. This sequence encodes CASSPRGQASYEQYF. V gene TRBV7-8 combines with J gene TRBJ2-7; TRBD1 agrees at 7 bases. The CDR3 runs to 15 residues. Germline trimming cut 5 bases from V and 0 bases from J; bases unmatched to any gene: 7. Germline V lookup: CDR1 SGHVS, CDR2 FQNEAQ. Full variable domain (missing parts from reference TRBV7-8 and TRBJ2-7): GAGVSQSPRYKVAKRGQDVALRCDPISGHVSLFWYQQALGQGPEFLTYFQNEAQLDKSGLPSDRFFAERPEGSVSTLKIQRTQQEDSAVYLCASSPRGQASYEQYFGPGTRLTVT.

The chain employs TRBV2 and TRBJ2-6; D gene unclear. The germline gives CDR1 SNHLY, CDR2 FYNNEI. The CDR3 runs 14 residues. V lost 4 bases, J lost 1 base, and 5 bases lay in between. Here the CDR3 reads CASSAASGANVLTF. CDR3 DNA sequence: TGTGCCAGCAGTGCCGCGTCTGGGGCCAACGTCCTGACTTTC.

The chain combines TRBV29-1 with TRBJ1-1; D is possibly TRBD1 (5 bases). The CDR3 is 13 amino acids. CDR1 and CDR2 from the germline V gene are SQVTM and ANQGSEA. Trimming stripped 8 bases from V and 1 base from J, with 14 bases between. The chain's CDR3 is CSPFPGPNTEAFF. CDR3 nucleotide sequence: TGCAGCCCTTTCCCGGGACCGAACACTGAAGCTTTCTTT.

The chain couples TRBV5-5 to TRBJ1-2; possibly TRBD1 for D (5 bases). V was clipped by 4 bases and J by 12 bases, with 13 bases between them. The CDR3 runs 11 residues. The germline CDR1 and CDR2 sequences are SGHKS and YYEKEE (reference sequence). In DNA, the CDR3 is TGTGCCAGCAGCCTGGGTGGGGGACACACCTTC. Translating it yields CASSLGGGHTF. Looking up the rest from reference TRBV5-5 and TRBJ1-2 gives the full variable domain: DAGVTQSPTHLIKTRGQQVTLRCSPISGHKSVSWYQQVLGQGPQFIFQYYEKEERGRGNFPDRFSARQFPNYSSELNVNALLLGDSALYLCASSLGGGHTFGSGTRLTVV.

The rearrangement links TRBV7-8 to TRBJ1-2; TRBD1 agrees at 7 bases. Germline assignment: CDR1 SGHVS and CDR2 FQNEAQ. Trimming at V came to 5 bases and at J to 4 bases, leaving 4 bases not matched to a gene. The CDR3 runs to 13 residues. Here the CDR3 reads CASSPGTVYGYTF. DNA of the CDR3: TGTGCCAGCAGCCCCGGGACAGTCTATGGCTACACCTTC.

This clone was counted a few times. The DNA of the CDR3 is TGTGCCAGCAGTTCGGGACTAGCGCTACGCACAGATACGCAGTATTTT. It is translated as CASSSGLALRTDTQYF. V usage is TRBV6-6 and J usage is TRBJ2-3; 10 nucleotides match TRBD2. This CDR3 contains 16 residues. CDR1 and CDR2 from the germline V gene are MNHNY and SVGAGI (reference sequence). The V and J ends lost 4 bases and 1 base, in that order; junction bases with no gene match: 5.

The chain recombines TRBV25-1 with TRBJ2-5; perhaps D is TRBD1 or TRBD2 (5 bases each). The CDR3 contains 14 residues. Trimming shortened V by 10 bases and J by 2 bases, and 17 bases separated the two germline ends. The germline gives CDR1 MGHDK, CDR2 SYGVNS. CDR3 sequence: CATRGRLLQETQYF. In DNA form, the CDR3 reads TGTGCCACTAGGGGCAGACTATTACAAGAGACCCAGTACTTC.

This chain joins TRBV7-2 and TRBJ2-3; D ambiguous. Trimming took off 5 bases at V and 6 bases at J, with 12 bases between the two ends. Per germline, CDR1 SGHTA and CDR2 FQGNSA. The CDR3 is 13 amino acids. As DNA, the CDR3 is TGTGCCAGCAGCGGTCCGGTACTCGATACGCAGTATTTT. Translating it yields CASSGPVLDTQYF.

The chain links TRBV4-1 to TRBJ2-5; no clear D. CDR1 is MGHRA, CDR2 YSYEKL, per germline. V was shortened by 4 bases and J by 2 bases, with 14 bases between the two germline ends. This CDR3 region has 15 residues. The CDR3: CASSPHGPAQETQYF. The CDR3 DNA is TGCGCCAGCAGCCCCCACGGGCCAGCACAAGAGACCCAGTACTTC.

J is TRBJ1-2 and V is TRBV6-5; D perhaps matches TRBD1 (6 bases). Germline values: CDR1 MNHEY, CDR2 SVGAGI. This CDR3 spans 14 amino acids. Trimming cost V 2 bases and J 2 bases, with 9 bases left between them. CDR3 DNA: TGTGCCAGCAGTTACCGACAGGCCAACTATGGCTACACCTTC. Amino acids: CASSYRQANYGYTF.

The V gene is TRBV4-3, the J gene TRBJ2-2; 11 bases fit TRBD2. The junction had 10 bases not matched to a gene; V was cut back by 4 bases and J by 6 bases. Germline V lookup: CDR1 LGHNA, CDR2 YSLEER. The CDR3 runs 17 residues. The chain's CDR3 is CASSRHLSGGASGELFF. The CDR3, as DNA: TGCGCCAGCAGCCGCCACCTTAGCGGGGGGGCCTCCGGGGAGCTGTTTTTT.

This chain links TRBV18 with TRBJ2-1; D is uncertain. Germline assignment: CDR1 KGHSH and CDR2 LQKENI. V gave up 1 base and J gave up 5 bases, with 12 bases separating them. The CDR3 is made up of 15 amino acids. The CDR3 DNA reads as TGTGCCAGCTCACCACTTCGGTCCGCGGACAATGAGCAGTTCTTC. Residues: CASSPLRSADNEQFF.

This clone was picked up a small number of times. V and J are TRBV9 and TRBJ1-2; no clear D. Germline V gene sequence: CDR1 SGDLS, CDR2 YYNGEE. The CDR3 runs 11 residues. Trimming stripped 0 bases from V and 7 bases from J, with 4 bases between. The CDR3 nucleotides read TGTGCCAGCAGCGTAGGGTTTGGCTACACCTTC. Its protein is CASSVGFGYTF.

The chain employs TRBV4-1 and TRBJ1-3, with D possibly matching TRBD1 (5 bases). V was shortened by 0 bases and J by 4 bases, with 13 bases between the two germline ends. The germline V gene has CDR1 MGHRA and CDR2 YSYEKL. The CDR3 spans 16 residues. CDR3 amino acids: CASSQDGGNAGNTIYF. CDR3 coding DNA: TGCGCCAGCAGCCAAGATGGGGGAAATGCAGGAAACACCATATATTTT.

V and J are TRBV4-3 and TRBJ2-1; D possibly corresponds to TRBD1 (6 bases). V was clipped by 4 bases and J by 9 bases, with 13 bases between them. Germline loops: CDR1 LGHNA, CDR2 YSLEER. The CDR3 is 13 residues long. CDR3 sequence: CASSLWTETEQFF. The CDR3 DNA sequence: TGCGCCAGCAGCCTCTGGACAGAGACTGAGCAGTTCTTC.

This clone was counted between two and nine times. The rearrangement joins TRBV7-9 to TRBJ1-1; D remains ambiguous. This CDR3 region has 14 residues. Trimming left V 6 bases short and J 1 base short, with 12 bases between. Per germline, CDR1 SEHNR and CDR2 FQNEAQ (reference sequence). The CDR3 sequence is CASSPPGANTEAFF. Written as DNA, the CDR3 is TGTGCCAGCAGTCCCCCAGGAGCGAACACTGAAGCTTTCTTT.

This CDR3 reads CASSLAPSQAYEQYF. The CDR3 DNA sequence: TGCGCCAGCAGCTTGGCCCCTAGCCAGGCCTACGAGCAGTACTTC. The chain links TRBV5-1 to TRBJ2-7, with D perhaps TRBD2 (5 bases). Trimming left V 0 bases short and J 2 bases short, with 12 bases between. The CDR3 has 15 residues. The germline gives CDR1 SGHRS, CDR2 YFSETQ.

The genes are TRBV30 and TRBJ2-2; D unresolved. The germline CDR1 and CDR2 sequences are GTSNPN and SVGIG (reference sequence). This CDR3 spans 14 amino acids. V lost 5 bases, J lost 4 bases, and 14 bases lay in between. The CDR3 is CAWSSPGFTGELFF. CDR3 bases: TGTGCCTGGTCTTCTCCTGGGTTCACCGGGGAGCTGTTTTTT. The complete variable domain, with remaining parts taken from reference TRBV30 and TRBJ2-2, reads SQTIHQWPATLVQPVGSPLSLECTVEGTSNPNLYWYRQAAGRGLQLLFYSVGIGQISSEVPQNLSASRPQDRQFILSSKKLLLSDSGFYLCAWSSPGFTGELFFGEGSRLTVL.

The chain joins TRBV6-6 to TRBJ1-3; TRBD1 matches 10 bases. This CDR3 contains 16 residues. V shed 0 bases, J shed 7 bases, and the junction held 6 bases outside the gene matches. Germline CDR1 MNHNY, CDR2 SVGAGI (reference sequence). CDR3 in amino acids: CASSYSGTGVGNTIYF. CDR3 DNA sequence: TGTGCCAGCAGTTACTCGGGGACAGGGGTGGGTAACACCATATATTTT.